This T cell receptor (beta chain) is from a study of T cell responses to AZD1222 COVID-19 vaccine. Study-wide context: Samples with a second dose at about 4 or about 12 weeks were pooled together.

The CDR3 covers 13 residues. The study, taken as a whole, reports: Sampling that yielded the repertoires occurred only after the peak T cell response. At study baseline, merely roughly 6 AZD1222 recipients were seropositive. Clonal diversity may have been underestimated in mostly white British donors.

This clone has only one observation. As yet, its antigen is unknown. Assay: immunoSEQ multiplex PCR; the TCRdb copy retains only in-frame clones and omits some. The sample carries about 150,000 clones, around nine tenths recorded once. The starting material was peripheral blood, obtained on day 0 of AZD1222 vaccination. The clonotype originates from an adult in good health. This chain uses TRBV7-5 with TRBJ2-5; TRBD1 is the table's D call and was not checked against the DNA. TRBV7-5 is termed a pseudogene. The DNA of the CDR3 is TGTGCCAGAAGCTTATCAATCCAAGAGACCCAGTACTTC. Protein product: CARSLSIQETQYF.